A selection of T cell receptor beta chains follows, all from one sample in a study of blood T cell repertoires in COVID-19. The method was immunoSEQ multiplex PCR; TCRdb's version includes in-frame clones alone and lacks a portion of them. The sample includes 300,000 to 350,000 clones, approximately 91% of them seen just once. The sequenced material came from peripheral blood. Source of these receptors: a woman between 70 and 85 years old with COVID-19, enrolled during active disease. CDR3s include the opening cysteine and the closing phenylalanine or tryptophan. D genes are given only for firm matches. Clone sizes are given selectively: once, few, many, or a class where the clone is expanded.

D gene	V gene	J gene	clone size	CDR3 protein	CDR3 DNA
.	TRBV13	TRBJ1-2	once	CASSSTGSNYGYTF	TGTGCCAGCAGCTCGACAGGTTCTAACTATGGCTACACCTTC
.	TRBV19	TRBJ1-1	.	CASRLQLNTEAFF	TGTGCCAGTAGGCTTCAGTTGAACACTGAAGCTTTCTTT
.	TRBV2	TRBJ1-4	.	CATRPTTTNEKLFF	TGTGCCACCCGACCGACTACAACTAATGAAAAACTGTTTTTT
TRBD2	TRBV6-5	TRBJ2-7	.	CASRDYTYEQYF	TGTGCCAGTAGGGACTACACCTACGAGCAGTACTTC
TRBD2	TRBV11-3	TRBJ2-5	.	CASSPAGRGGRETQYF	TGTGCCAGCAGCCCAGCGGGGCGGGGGGGCCGAGAGACCCAGTACTTC
.	TRBV6-6	TRBJ1-1	.	CASSVRATNTEAFF	TGTGCCAGCAGTGTCCGCGCTACGAACACTGAAGCTTTCTTT
.	TRBV9	TRBJ1-1	.	CASSFESSTEAFF	TGTGCCAGCAGCTTTGAATCGAGCACTGAAGCTTTCTTT
TRBD2	TRBV19	TRBJ2-3	few	CASKLAGAGDTQYF	TGTGCCAGTAAACTAGCGGGGGCAGGAGATACGCAGTATTTT
.	TRBV5-1	TRBJ2-2	.	CASSLAGRGNTGELFF	TGCGCCAGCAGCTTGGCCGGGCGGGGAAACACCGGGGAGCTGTTTTTT
TRBD2	TRBV10-1	TRBJ2-1	once	CAKPTSGGVFEQFF	TGCGCCAAACCGACTAGCGGGGGGGTTTTTGAGCAGTTCTTC
TRBD1	TRBV2	TRBJ1-2	.	CASSERGQGWGGYTF	TGTGCCAGCAGTGAACGGGGACAGGGGTGGGGGGGCTACACCTTC
TRBD1	TRBV4-3	TRBJ1-1	.	CASSQDVGDSLEAFF	TGCGCCAGCAGCCAAGATGTCGGGGACAGCCTTGAAGCTTTCTTT
TRBD1	TRBV6-5	TRBJ2-3	.	CASIIQGSSGTQYF	TGTGCCAGCATCATACAGGGGAGTAGTGGTACGCAGTATTTT
.	TRBV6-2/TRBV6-3	TRBJ2-2	.	CASSRQTASTGELFF	TGTGCCAGCAGTAGACAGACGGCGAGCACCGGGGAGCTGTTTTTT
TRBD1	TRBV4-1	TRBJ1-2	.	CASSQSGTGMGYTF	TGCGCCAGCAGCCAGTCCGGGACAGGGATGGGCTACACCTTC
TRBD2	TRBV5-6	TRBJ2-3	.	CASSLRLAGVSTDTQYF	TGTGCCAGCAGCTTAAGACTAGCGGGGGTTAGCACAGATACGCAGTATTTT
TRBD1	TRBV7-9	TRBJ1-3	.	CASSPKLIRDSSGNTIYF	TGTGCCAGCAGCCCTAAACTGATCCGGGACAGCTCTGGAAACACCATATATTTT
TRBD1	TRBV28	TRBJ1-1	.	CASSLYSDRGQAFF	TGTGCCAGCAGTTTATATAGCGACAGGGGGCAAGCTTTCTTT
.	TRBV5-4	TRBJ2-7	.	CASSPAGQSSYEQYF	TGTGCCAGCAGCCCTGCGGGACAGTCCTCCTACGAGCAGTACTTC
.	TRBV28	TRBJ1-1	.	CASILEAKAFF	TGTGCCAGCATTCTAGAGGCAAAAGCTTTCTTT
.	TRBV5-1	TRBJ2-5	.	CASSLVSRETQYF	TGCGCCAGCAGCTTGGTTTCACGGGAGACCCAGTACTTC
TRBD1	TRBV24-1	TRBJ2-7	.	CATSSPGTGLYF	TGTGCCACCAGTTCCCCCGGGACAGGGCTGTACTTC
.	TRBV3-1/TRBV3-2	TRBJ2-3	.	CASSHDVDLSTQYF	TGTGCCAGCAGCCATGATGTCGATCTGAGTACGCAGTATTTT
TRBD2	TRBV10-1	TRBJ2-3	once	CASSEMGLAGGGTDTQYF	TGCGCCAGCAGTGAGATGGGACTAGCGGGGGGTGGTACAGATACGCAGTATTTT
TRBD1	TRBV7-9	TRBJ2-3	.	CASSFSRGPGTDTQYF	TGTGCCAGCAGCTTTTCCAGGGGGCCGGGCACAGATACGCAGTATTTT
.	TRBV2	TRBJ1-5	once	CASSEGRNQPQHF	TGTGCCAGCAGTGAAGGCCGGAATCAGCCCCAGCATTTT
.	TRBV15	TRBJ1-5	.	CATSRPDLNQPQHF	TGTGCCACCAGCAGACCGGACTTAAATCAGCCCCAGCATTTT
TRBD1	TRBV27	TRBJ1-5	.	CASSFKQGAGQPQHF	TGTGCCAGCAGTTTTAAACAGGGGGCTGGGCAGCCCCAGCATTTT
TRBD2	TRBV19	TRBJ2-1	.	CASSILAGGSNEQFF	TGTGCCAGTAGTATTCTAGCGGGGGGTTCGAATGAGCAGTTCTTC
TRBD1	TRBV7-9	TRBJ1-4	.	CASTKGQAGSGEKLFF	TGTGCCAGCACCAAGGGACAGGCAGGTTCCGGAGAAAAACTGTTTTTT
.	TRBV11-3	TRBJ2-5	.	CASSLTSLETQYF	TGTGCCAGCAGCTTGACTAGTCTGGAGACCCAGTACTTC
TRBD2	TRBV6-2/TRBV6-3	TRBJ2-7	.	CASSYGGGSVSYEQYF	TGTGCCAGCAGTTACGGCGGGGGGAGCGTTTCCTACGAGCAGTACTTC
.	TRBV19	TRBJ1-1	.	CASSLPSGGTEAFF	TGTGCCAGTAGTCTCCCCTCCGGGGGCACTGAAGCTTTCTTT
.	TRBV19	TRBJ2-3	.	CASSIGQHSTDTQYF	TGTGCCAGTAGTATAGGGCAACATAGCACAGATACGCAGTATTTT
.	TRBV28	TRBJ1-6	.	CASSLGGTNSPLHF	TGTGCCAGCAGTTTAGGGGGGACCAATTCACCCCTCCACTTT
.	TRBV28	TRBJ2-2	.	CASRAPSNTGELFF	TGTGCCAGCAGAGCGCCTTCGAACACCGGGGAGCTGTTTTTT
TRBD2	TRBV4-1	TRBJ2-7	few	CASSQTWTSGYEQYF	TGCGCCAGCAGCCAGACTTGGACTAGCGGTTACGAGCAGTACTTC
.	TRBV27	TRBJ1-6	.	CASSLVGGGSPLHF	TGTGCCAGCAGTTTAGTGGGCGGAGGTTCACCCCTCCACTTT
.	TRBV3-1/TRBV3-2	TRBJ1-1	few	CASSQEGAIMNTEAFF	TGTGCCAGCAGCCAAGAAGGGGCGATAATGAACACTGAAGCTTTCTTT
.	TRBV28	TRBJ2-7	once	CASTPPRPPYEQYF	TGTGCCAGCACCCCCCCCAGGCCACCCTACGAGCAGTACTTC
.	TRBV30	TRBJ2-7	.	CAWEDSGDSYEQYF	TGTGCCTGGGAAGACAGTGGGGATTCCTACGAGCAGTACTTC
.	TRBV7-9	TRBJ1-4	.	CASSSRPGEIDNEKLFF	TGTGCCAGCAGCTCCCGCCCAGGGGAGATTGATAATGAAAAACTGTTTTTT
.	TRBV3-1/TRBV3-2	TRBJ1-2	.	CASSQGGGGYGYTF	TGTGCCAGCAGCCAAGGGGGCGGAGGGTATGGCTACACCTTC
TRBD2	TRBV30	TRBJ2-7	.	CAWSRGLAGAYEQYF	TGTGCCTGGAGTCGTGGACTAGCGGGGGCCTACGAGCAGTACTTC
TRBD1	TRBV6-5	TRBJ2-3	few	CASSAGTAGTDTQYF	TGTGCCAGCAGCGCCGGGACAGCGGGCACAGATACGCAGTATTTT
.	TRBV18	TRBJ1-2	.	CASSPGQLLGYTF	TGTGCCAGCTCACCAGGACAGTTACTGGGCTACACCTTC
TRBD1	TRBV5-1	TRBJ2-5	.	CASSVGTGKETQYF	TGCGCCAGCAGCGTAGGGACAGGCAAAGAGACCCAGTACTTC
.	TRBV18	TRBJ1-1	few	CASSWTANTEAFF	TGTGCCAGCTCTTGGACAGCCAACACTGAAGCTTTCTTT